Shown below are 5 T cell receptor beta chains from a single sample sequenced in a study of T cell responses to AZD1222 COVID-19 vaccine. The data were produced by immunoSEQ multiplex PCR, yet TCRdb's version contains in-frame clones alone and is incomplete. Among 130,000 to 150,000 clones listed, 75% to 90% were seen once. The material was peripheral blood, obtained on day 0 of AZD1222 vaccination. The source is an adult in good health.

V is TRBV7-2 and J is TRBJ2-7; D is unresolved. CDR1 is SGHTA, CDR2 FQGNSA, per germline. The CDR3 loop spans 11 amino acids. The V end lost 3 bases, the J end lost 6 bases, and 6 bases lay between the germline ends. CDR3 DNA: TGTGCCAGCAGCTTTATTGGCGAGCAGTACTTC. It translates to CASSFIGEQYF. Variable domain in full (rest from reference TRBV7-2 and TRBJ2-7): GAGVSQSPSNKVTEKGKDVELRCDPISGHTALYWYRQSLGQGLEFLIYFQGNSAPDKSGLPSDRFSAERTGGSVSTLTIQRTQQEDSAVYLCASSFIGEQYFGPGTRLTVT.

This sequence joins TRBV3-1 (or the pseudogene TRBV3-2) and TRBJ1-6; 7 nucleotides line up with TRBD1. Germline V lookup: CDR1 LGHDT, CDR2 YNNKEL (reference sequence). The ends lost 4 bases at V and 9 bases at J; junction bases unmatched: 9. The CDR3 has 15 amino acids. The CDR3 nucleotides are TGTGCCAGCAGCCGAAGGGGGCAGGGGCGTTCACCCCTCCACTTT. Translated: CASSRRGQGRSPLHF.

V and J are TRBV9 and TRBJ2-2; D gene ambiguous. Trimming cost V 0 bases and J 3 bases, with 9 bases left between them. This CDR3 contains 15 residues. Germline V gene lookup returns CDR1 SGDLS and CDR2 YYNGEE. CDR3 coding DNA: TGTGCCAGCAGCGTAGGTGGGTGGGACACCGGGGAGCTGTTTTTT. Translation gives CASSVGGWDTGELFF.

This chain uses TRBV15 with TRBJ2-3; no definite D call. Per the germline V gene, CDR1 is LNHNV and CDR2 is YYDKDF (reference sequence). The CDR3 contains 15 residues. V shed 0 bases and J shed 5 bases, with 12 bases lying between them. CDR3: CATSRDPRGEDTQYF. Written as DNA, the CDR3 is TGTGCCACCAGCAGAGACCCACGAGGTGAAGATACGCAGTATTTT.

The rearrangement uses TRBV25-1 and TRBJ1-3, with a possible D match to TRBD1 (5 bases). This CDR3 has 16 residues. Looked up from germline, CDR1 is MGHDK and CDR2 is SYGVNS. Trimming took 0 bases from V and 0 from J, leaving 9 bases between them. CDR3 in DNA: TGTGCCAGCAGTGAATATGCAGGGCCCTCTGGAAACACCATATATTTT. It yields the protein CASSEYAGPSGNTIYF.